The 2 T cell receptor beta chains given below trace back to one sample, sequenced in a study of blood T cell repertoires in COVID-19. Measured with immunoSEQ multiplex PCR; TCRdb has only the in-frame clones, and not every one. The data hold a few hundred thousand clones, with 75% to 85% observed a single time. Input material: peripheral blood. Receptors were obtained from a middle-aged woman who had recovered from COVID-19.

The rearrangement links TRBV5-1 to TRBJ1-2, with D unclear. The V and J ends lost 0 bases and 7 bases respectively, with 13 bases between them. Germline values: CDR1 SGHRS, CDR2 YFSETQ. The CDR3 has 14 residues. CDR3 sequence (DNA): TGCGCCAGCAGCTTGGGCCCGGGGAGCGGTGGCTACACCTTC. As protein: CASSLGPGSGGYTF.

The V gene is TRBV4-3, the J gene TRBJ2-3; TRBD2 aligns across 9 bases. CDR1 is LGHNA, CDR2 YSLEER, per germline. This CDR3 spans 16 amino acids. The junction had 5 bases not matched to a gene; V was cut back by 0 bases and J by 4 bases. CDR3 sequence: CASSQDAGGISDTQYF. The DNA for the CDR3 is TGCGCCAGCAGCCAAGATGCGGGGGGGATCTCAGATACGCAGTATTTT.